This section outlines one TCR beta chain sequence together with its context. As handled by the study authors: Amplification from reference gene primers served as the basis for estimated nucleated cell counts. Profiled with immunoSEQ multiplex PCR; TCRdb holds only in-frame clones, not every one. D and trimming come from the DNA, and the V and J calls and clone size come from that table. The table has about 150,000 clones, roughly 82% seen once; the top ten hold more than 2%. The trim removed 5 bases at V and 6 bases at J, leaving 10 bases unmatched. This CDR3 has 14 residues. The germline V gene encodes CDR1 MNHEY and CDR2 SMNVEV (reference sequence). This sample was included in a study of blood T cell repertoires in COVID-19. Across the study: Samples taken during acute and convalescent COVID-19 were collected in the United States, Italy and Spain. Sources were T cells, B-cell-depleted T cells, or PBMCs; the material itself was cDNA or gDNA.

The rearrangement joins TRBV27 to TRBJ2-7; 7 bases fit TRBD1. This TCR was sampled from a man in his 70s with acute or convalescent COVID-19. The specimen sequenced was peripheral blood. CDR3: CASSDRDLLSEQYF. CDR3 DNA sequence: TGTGCCAGCAGTGACAGGGATCTCCTCTCCGAGCAGTACTTC.